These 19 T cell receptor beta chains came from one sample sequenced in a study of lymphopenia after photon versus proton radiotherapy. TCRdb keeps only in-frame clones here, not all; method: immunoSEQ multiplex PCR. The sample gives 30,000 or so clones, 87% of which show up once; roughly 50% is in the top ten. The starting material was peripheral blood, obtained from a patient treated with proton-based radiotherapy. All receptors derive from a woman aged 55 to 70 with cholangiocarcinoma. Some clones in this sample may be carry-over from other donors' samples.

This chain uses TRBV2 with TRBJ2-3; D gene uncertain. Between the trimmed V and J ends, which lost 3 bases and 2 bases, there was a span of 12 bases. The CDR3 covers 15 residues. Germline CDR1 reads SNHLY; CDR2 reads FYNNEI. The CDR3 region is CASSDPLATTDTQYF. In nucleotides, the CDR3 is TGTGCCAGCAGTGACCCATTGGCGACCACAGATACGCAGTATTTT.

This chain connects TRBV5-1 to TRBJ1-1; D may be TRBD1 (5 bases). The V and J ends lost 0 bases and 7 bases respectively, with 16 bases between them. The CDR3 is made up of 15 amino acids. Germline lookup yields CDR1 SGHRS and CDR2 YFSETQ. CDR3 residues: CASSLGGLPLSEAFF. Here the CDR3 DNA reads TGCGCCAGCAGCTTGGGGGGCCTACCCTTGAGTGAAGCTTTCTTT.

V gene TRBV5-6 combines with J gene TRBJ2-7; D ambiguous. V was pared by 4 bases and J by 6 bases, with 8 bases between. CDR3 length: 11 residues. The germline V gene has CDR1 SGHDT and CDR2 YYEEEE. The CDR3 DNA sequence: TGTGCCAGCAGCGTAACTCTCGAGCAGTACTTC. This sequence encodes CASSVTLEQYF.

The CDR3 protein is CASSYSTVSGANVLTF. CDR3 DNA sequence: TGTGCCAGCAGTTACTCGACCGTCTCTGGGGCCAACGTCCTGACTTTC. This chain links TRBV6-5 with TRBJ2-6; D unresolved. The V and J ends lost 0 bases and 0 bases respectively, with 6 bases between them. Germline CDR1 MNHEY, CDR2 SVGAGI. The CDR3 is 16 residues long.

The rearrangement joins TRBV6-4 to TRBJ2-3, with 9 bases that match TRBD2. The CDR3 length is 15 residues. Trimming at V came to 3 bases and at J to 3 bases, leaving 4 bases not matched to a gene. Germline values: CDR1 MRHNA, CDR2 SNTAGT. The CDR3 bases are TGTGCCAGCAGTGATGGGACTAGCCCTACAGATACGCAGTATTTT. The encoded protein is CASSDGTSPTDTQYF.

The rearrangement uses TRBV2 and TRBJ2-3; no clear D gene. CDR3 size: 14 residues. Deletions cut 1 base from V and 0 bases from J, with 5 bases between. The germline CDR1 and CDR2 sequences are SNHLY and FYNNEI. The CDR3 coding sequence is TGTGCCAGCAGTGAAGGCCTCAGCACAGATACGCAGTATTTT. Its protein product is CASSEGLSTDTQYF.

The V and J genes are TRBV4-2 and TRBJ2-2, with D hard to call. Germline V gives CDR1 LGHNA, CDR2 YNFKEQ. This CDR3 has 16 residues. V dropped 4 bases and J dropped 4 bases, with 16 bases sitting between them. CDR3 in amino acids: CASSRTVLGSTGELFF. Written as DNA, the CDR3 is TGTGCCAGCAGCCGCACGGTGCTAGGAAGCACCGGGGAGCTGTTTTTT.

Written as DNA, the CDR3 is TGCGCCAGCAGTGAGCCACAGGGCCGCGAGCAGTTCTTC. Translated, it gives CASSEPQGREQFF. The chain carries TRBV10-2 and TRBJ2-1; TRBD1 is a possible D gene (6 bases). The CDR3 has 13 residues. Deletions cut 2 bases from V and 10 bases from J, with 12 bases between. CDR1 and CDR2 (germline): WSHSY, SAAADI.

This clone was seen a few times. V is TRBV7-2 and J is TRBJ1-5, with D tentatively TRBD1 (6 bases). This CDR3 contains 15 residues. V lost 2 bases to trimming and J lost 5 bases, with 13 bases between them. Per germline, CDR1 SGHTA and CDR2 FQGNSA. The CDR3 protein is CASSLSWGADQPQHF. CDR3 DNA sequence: TGTGCCAGCAGCTTAAGCTGGGGGGCCGATCAGCCCCAGCATTTT.

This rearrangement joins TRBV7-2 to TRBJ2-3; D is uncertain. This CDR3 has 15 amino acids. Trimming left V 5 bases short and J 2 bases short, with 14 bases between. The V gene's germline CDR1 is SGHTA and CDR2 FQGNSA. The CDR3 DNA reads TGTGCCAGCAGCCCCATGGGCGGATTCACAGATACGCAGTATTTT. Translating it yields CASSPMGGFTDTQYF.

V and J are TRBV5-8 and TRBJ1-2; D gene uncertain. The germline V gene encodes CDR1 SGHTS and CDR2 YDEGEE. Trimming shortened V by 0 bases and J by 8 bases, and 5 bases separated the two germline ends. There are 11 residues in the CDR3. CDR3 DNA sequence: TGTGCCAGCAGCTTGGTTGTAGGCTACACCTTC. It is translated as CASSLVVGYTF. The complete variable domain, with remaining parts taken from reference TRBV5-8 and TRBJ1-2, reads EAGVTQSPTHLIKTRGQQATLRCSPISGHTSVYWYQQALGLGLQFLLWYDEGEERNRGNFPPRFSGRQFPNYSSELNVNALELEDSALYLCASSLVVGYTFGSGTRLTVV.

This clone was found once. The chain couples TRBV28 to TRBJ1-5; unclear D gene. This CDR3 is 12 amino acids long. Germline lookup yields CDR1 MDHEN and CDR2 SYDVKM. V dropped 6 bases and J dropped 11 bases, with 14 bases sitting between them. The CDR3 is CASSRLSIAQHF. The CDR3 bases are TGTGCCAGCAGCCGACTCTCTATAGCCCAGCATTTT.

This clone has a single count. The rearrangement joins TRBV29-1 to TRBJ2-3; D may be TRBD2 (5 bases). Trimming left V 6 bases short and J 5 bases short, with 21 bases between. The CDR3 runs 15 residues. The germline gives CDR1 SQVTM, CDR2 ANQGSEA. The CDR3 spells CSVVIMGSGLDTQYF. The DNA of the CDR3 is TGCAGCGTCGTGATTATGGGGAGTGGTTTAGATACGCAGTATTTT.

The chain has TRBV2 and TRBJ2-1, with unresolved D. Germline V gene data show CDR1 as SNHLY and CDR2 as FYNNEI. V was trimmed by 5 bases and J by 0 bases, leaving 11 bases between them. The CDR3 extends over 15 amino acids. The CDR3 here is CASSLPKYSYNEQFF. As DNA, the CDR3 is TGTGCCAGCAGTCTGCCAAAGTACTCCTACAATGAGCAGTTCTTC.

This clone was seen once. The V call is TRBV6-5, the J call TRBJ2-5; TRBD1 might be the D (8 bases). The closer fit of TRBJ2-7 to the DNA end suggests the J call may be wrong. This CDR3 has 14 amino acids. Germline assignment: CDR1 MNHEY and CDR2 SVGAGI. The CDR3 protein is CASSRPQGGHEQYF. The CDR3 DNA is TGTGCCAGCAGCCGTCCACAGGGGGGGCACGAGCAGTACTTC.

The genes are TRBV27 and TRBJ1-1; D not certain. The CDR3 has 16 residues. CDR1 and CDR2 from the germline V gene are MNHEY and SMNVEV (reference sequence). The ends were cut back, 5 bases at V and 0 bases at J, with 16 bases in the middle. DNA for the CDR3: TGTGCCAGCAGTCTATACGGGAGTCACATGAACACTGAAGCTTTCTTT. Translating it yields CASSLYGSHMNTEAFF.

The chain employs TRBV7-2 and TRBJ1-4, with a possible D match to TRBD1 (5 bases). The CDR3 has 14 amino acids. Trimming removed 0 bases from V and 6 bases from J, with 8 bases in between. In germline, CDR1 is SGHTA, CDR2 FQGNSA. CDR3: CASSLAGAYEKLFF. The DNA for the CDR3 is TGTGCCAGCAGCTTAGCAGGGGCTTATGAAAAACTGTTTTTT.

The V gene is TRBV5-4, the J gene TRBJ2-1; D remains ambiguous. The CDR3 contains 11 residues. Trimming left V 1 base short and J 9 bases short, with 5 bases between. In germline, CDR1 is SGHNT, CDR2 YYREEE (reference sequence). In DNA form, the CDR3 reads TGTGCCAGCAGCTTGAACGGTGAGCAGTTCTTC. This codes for CASSLNGEQFF.

For the CDR3, the DNA is TGTGCCAGCAGTCTAATGGGCACTGAAGCTTTCTTT. Translated, it gives CASSLMGTEAFF. The chain carries TRBV27 and TRBJ1-1; no definite D call. Germline V gene sequence: CDR1 MNHEY, CDR2 SMNVEV (reference sequence). The V and J ends lost 5 bases and 4 bases respectively, with 8 bases between them. This CDR3 region has 12 residues.